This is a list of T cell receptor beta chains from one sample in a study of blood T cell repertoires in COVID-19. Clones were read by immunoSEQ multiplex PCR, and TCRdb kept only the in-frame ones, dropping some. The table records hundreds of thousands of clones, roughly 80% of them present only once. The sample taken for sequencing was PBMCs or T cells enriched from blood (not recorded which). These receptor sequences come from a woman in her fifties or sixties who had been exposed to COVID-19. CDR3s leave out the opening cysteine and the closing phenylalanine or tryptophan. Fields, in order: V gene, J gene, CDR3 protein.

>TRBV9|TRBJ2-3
ASSGAQGSGGRSTDTQY
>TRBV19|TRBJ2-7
ASSILPGDTYEQY
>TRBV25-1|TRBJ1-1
ASSDPQGQVTEAF
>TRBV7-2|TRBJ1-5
ASSRGQGNQPQH
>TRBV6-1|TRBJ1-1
ASSEGERTEAF
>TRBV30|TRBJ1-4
AWSVLTLQEKLF
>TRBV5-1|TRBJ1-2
ASSPDGQGSRVYGYT
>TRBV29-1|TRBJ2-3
SVDGQTNTDTQY
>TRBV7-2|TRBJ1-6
ASSLAQGQSPLH
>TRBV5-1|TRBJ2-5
ASSLAFSPETQY
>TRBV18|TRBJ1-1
ASSPPRQGVGYTEAF
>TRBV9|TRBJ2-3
ASSLDAAGGGTDTQY
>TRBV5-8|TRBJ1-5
ASSRRVSHSNQPQH
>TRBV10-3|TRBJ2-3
AISEGGADTQY
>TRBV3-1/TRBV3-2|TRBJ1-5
ASSQGPEPQH
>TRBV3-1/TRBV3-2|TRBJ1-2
ASSLLRDSTGHGGYT
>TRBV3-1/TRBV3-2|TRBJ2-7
ASSQGTADPSGEQY
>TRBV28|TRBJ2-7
ASSKLGRGIVPHEQY
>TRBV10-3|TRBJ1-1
AIRENEAGGAF
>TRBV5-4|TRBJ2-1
ASSLYGGGRMNEQF
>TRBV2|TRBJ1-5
ASSRTGDRMEPQH
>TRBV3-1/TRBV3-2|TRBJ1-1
ASSQVGGGRTEAF
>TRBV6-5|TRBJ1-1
ASSHGTRGTEAF
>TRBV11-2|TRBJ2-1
ASSLRGHNEQF
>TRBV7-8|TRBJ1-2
ASSLGGGSGYT
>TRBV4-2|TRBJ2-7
ASSQVATEGPRAGEQY
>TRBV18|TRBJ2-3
ASSPPPSGGTDTQY
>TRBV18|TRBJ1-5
ASSPGRDQPQH
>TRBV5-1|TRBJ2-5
ASSPETQETQY
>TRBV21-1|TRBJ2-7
ASSKGPGRDEQY
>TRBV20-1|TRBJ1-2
SASPYGGTYTYGYT
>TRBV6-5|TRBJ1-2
ASSPGTKVYGYT
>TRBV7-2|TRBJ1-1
ASSLGKRTEAF
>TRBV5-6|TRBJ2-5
ASSWLSVQETQY
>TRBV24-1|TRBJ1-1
ATSDDVGEAF
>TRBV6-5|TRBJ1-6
ASSYSAGGEGSPLH
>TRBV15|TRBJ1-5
ATSRDGGNQPQH
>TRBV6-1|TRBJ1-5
ASSERRVGQPQH
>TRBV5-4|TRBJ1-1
ASKGTEKRNTEAF
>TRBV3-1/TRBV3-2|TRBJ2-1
ASSQVRAIEQF
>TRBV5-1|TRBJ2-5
ASGGDGDIGETQY
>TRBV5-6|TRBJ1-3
ASSFAGGNTIY
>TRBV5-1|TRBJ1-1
ASSPSDRGLNTEAF
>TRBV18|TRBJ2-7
ASSPGPGVYEQY
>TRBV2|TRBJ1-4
ASTAGPATNEKLF
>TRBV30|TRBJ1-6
AWSRDRLGSSPLH
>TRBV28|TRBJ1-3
ASSLYRGTGNTIY
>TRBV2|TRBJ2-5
ASSQGTQY
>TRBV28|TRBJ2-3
ASSAWATGEQGDTQY
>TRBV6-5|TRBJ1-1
ASSSPSGMNTEAF
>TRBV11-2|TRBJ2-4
ASSLGSERGGIQY
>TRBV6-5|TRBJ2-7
ASRTVAGGSYEQY
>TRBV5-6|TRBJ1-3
ASSPRGKAGNTIY